The 6 T cell receptor beta chains reported below all come from one sample, sequenced in a study of blood T cells in healthy people across ages. With a J-beta primer mix and a sample-barcoded 5' primer, a second PCR ran about 7 to 12 cycles. TCRdb re-derived calls from the 5' RACE reads in MiXCR, one entry per CDR3 protein. The sample contains about 1,800,000 distinct CDR3 sequences, 28% of which appear only once. Source material: blood. The origin of the receptors is a woman in her twenties or thirties in good health.

The genes are TRBV2 and TRBJ2-5, with TRBD1 as a possible D gene (7 bases). Trimming took off 5 bases at V and 5 bases at J, with 18 bases between the two ends. The CDR3 is 15 residues long. The V gene's germline CDR1 is SNHLY and CDR2 FYNNEI. The CDR3: CASSLTVTGRETQYF. The CDR3 DNA reads as TGTGCCAGCAGTTTGACCGTGACAGGGAGGGAGACCCAGTACTTC.

About this clonotype: One end of the junction fails to match germline, which may point to a read error. The chain links TRBV15 to TRBJ1-2; perhaps TRBD1 as D (5 bases). This CDR3 is built from 15 residues. In germline, CDR1 is LNHNV, CDR2 YYDKDF (reference sequence). Written as DNA, the CDR3 is TGTGCCATCAGCAGTCGGGACGGAACTAACTATGGCTACACCTTC. Its protein is CAISSRDGTNYGYTF.

On this clonotype itself: It is unclear where the CDR3 begins or ends on the DNA, so no DNA is shown, and the CDR3 is as TCRdb lists it. V and J are TRBV10-3 and TRBJ2-3; TRBD1 reflects the table's D call only, with no check against the DNA. The CDR3 numbers 14 amino acids, ends counted. From germline, CDR1 is ENHRY and CDR2 SYGVKD. CDR3 loop: CAISVEGPRIRSIF.

The chain has TRBV6-2 or TRBV6-3 and TRBJ1-1; D gene ambiguous. Germline CDR1 is MNHEY and CDR2 is SVGEGT. The CDR3 sequence is 13 residues long. The V end lost 8 bases, the J end lost 1 base, and 11 bases lay between the germline ends. The DNA of the CDR3 is TGTGCCAGCGACCAAGGGCGGAACACTGAAGCTTTCTTT. Translating it yields CASDQGRNTEAFF.

A word on this clonotype: A read error may be the cause here, since a much bigger clone is one base away. The rearrangement joins TRBV6-1 to TRBJ1-5; TRBD1 might be the D (5 bases). Germline assignment: CDR1 MNHNS and CDR2 SASEGT. This CDR3 spans 15 amino acids. CDR3 coding DNA: TGTGCCAGCAGTAGGGGAGGTACGAGCAATCGGCCCCAGCATTTT. Its protein is CASSRGGTSNRPQHF.

The chain is built from TRBV7-9 and TRBJ2-4; 7 nucleotides agree with TRBD2. Germline V gene data show CDR1 as SEHNR and CDR2 as FQNEAQ (reference sequence). CDR3 size: 16 residues. Losses at the gene ends were 1 base for V and 3 bases for J; bases not matched to a gene: 6. The chain's CDR3 is CASSLVLAAHKNIQYF. The CDR3 nucleotides read TGTGCCAGCAGCTTAGTTCTAGCGGCCCACAAAAACATTCAGTACTTC.